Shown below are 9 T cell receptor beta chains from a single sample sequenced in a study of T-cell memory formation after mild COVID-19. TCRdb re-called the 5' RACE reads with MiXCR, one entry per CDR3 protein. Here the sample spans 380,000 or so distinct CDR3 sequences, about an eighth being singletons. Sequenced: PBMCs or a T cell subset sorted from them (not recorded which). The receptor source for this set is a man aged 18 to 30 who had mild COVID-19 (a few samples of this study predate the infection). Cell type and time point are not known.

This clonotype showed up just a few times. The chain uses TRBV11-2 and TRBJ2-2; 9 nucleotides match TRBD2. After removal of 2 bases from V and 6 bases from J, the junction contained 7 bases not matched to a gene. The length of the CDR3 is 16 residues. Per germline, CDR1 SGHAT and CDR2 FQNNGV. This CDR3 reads CASSLTPSGGPGELFF. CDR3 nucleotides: TGTGCCAGCAGCTTAACCCCCAGCGGGGGGCCCGGGGAGCTGTTTTTT.

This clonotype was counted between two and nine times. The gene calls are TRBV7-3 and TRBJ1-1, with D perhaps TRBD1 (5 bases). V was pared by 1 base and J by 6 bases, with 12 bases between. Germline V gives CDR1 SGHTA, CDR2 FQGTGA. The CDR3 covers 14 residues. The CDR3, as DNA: TGTGCCAGCAGCTTAATGCAGGGCAGGTCTGAAGCTTTCTTT. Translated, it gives CASSLMQGRSEAFF.

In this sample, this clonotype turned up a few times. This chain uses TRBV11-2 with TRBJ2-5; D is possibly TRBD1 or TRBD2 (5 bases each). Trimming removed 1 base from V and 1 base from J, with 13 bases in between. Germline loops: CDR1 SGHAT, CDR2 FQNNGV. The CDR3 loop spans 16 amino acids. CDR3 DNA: TGTGCCAGCAGCTTAGGGACGGGGCTATCCCAAGAGACCCAGTACTTC. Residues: CASSLGTGLSQETQYF.

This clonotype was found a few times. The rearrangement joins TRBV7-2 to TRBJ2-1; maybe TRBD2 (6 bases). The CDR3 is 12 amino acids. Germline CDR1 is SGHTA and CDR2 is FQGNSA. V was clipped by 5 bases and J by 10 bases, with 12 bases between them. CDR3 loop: CASSTLAREQFF. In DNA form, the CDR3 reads TGTGCCAGCAGCACACTAGCAAGGGAGCAGTTCTTC.

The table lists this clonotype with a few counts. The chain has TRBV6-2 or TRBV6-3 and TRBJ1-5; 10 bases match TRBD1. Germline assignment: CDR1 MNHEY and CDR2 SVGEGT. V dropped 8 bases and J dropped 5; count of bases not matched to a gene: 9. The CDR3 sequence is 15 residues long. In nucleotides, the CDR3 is TGTGCCAGCGGAGACAGGGGGCCGCGTTATCAGCCCCAGCATTTT. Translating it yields CASGDRGPRYQPQHF.

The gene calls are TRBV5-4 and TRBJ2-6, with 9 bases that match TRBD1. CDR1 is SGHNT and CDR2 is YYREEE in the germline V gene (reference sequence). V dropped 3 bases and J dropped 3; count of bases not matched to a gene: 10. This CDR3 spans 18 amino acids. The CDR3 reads CASSSTTGGAFGANVLTF. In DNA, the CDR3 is TGTGCCAGCAGCTCCACCACAGGGGGCGCTTTTGGGGCCAACGTCCTGACTTTC. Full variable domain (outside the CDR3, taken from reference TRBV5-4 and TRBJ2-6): ETGVTQSPTHLIKTRGQQVTLRCSSQSGHNTVSWYQQALGQGPQFIFQYYREEENGRGNFPPRFSGLQFPNYSSELNVNALELDDSALYLCASSSTTGGAFGANVLTFGAGSRLTVL.

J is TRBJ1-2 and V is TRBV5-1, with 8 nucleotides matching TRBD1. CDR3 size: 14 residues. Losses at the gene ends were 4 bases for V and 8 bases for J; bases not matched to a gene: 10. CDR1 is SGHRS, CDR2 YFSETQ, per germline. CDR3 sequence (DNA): TGCGCCAGCAGCATCGGACAGGGTCAGTCCGGCTACACCTTC. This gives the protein CASSIGQGQSGYTF.

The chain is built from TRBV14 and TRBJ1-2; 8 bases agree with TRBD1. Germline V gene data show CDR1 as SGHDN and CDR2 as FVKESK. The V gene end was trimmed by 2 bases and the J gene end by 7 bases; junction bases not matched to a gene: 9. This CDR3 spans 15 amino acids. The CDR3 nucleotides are TGTGCCAGCAGCCAAACACCGACAGGGGAGGTTGGCTACACCTTC. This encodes CASSQTPTGEVGYTF.

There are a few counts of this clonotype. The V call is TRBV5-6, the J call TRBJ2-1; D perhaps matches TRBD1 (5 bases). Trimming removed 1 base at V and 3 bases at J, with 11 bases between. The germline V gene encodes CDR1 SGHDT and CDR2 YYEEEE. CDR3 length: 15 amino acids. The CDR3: CASSLRWGRYNEQFF. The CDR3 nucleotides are TGTGCCAGCAGCTTGAGATGGGGCCGCTACAATGAGCAGTTCTTC. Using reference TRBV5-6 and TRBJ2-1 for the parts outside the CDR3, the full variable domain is DAGVTQSPTHLIKTRGQQVTLRCSPKSGHDTVSWYQQALGQGPQFIFQYYEEEERQRGNFPDRFSGHQFPNYSSELNVNALLLGDSALYLCASSLRWGRYNEQFFGPGTRLTVL.